This TCR beta chain was captured in a study of T cells in Graves' hyperthyroidism and ophthalmopathy. This clonotype appeared many times. Antigen specificity is unknown. RNA transcripts gave rise to amplified TCR beta CDR3 regions. With the HTBI primer set, the TCR CDR3 went through a first round of RT-PCR. MiXCR, run by TCRdb on the multiplex PCR reads, gives a single entry per CDR3 protein. The sample yields 550,000 to 700,000 distinct CDR3 sequences, just over 45% seen once. General observations from the study: Patients with ophthalmopathy were separated from those with stable hyperthyroidism by a 13 V-J model.

V gave up 0 bases and J gave up 3 bases, with 3 bases separating them. The CDR3 has 12 residues. Germline CDR1 reads DFQATT; CDR2 reads SNEGSKA (reference sequence). The source of this sequence is an adult woman with Graves' disease, either hyperthyroidism or ophthalmopathy (not recorded which). The genes are TRBV20-1 and TRBJ1-5; no clear D gene. Sequencing was performed on peripheral blood or thyroid tissue (not recorded which). The DNA of the CDR3 is TGCAGTGCTAGAGATCCCAATCAGCCCCAGCATTTT. It translates to CSARDPNQPQHF.